This passage covers 10 T cell receptor beta chains from one sample sequenced in a study of blood T cell repertoires in COVID-19. Profiling relied on immunoSEQ multiplex PCR, and the TCRdb table lists in-frame clones only, not all of them. The table lists just over 650,000 clones, around 90% of them singletons. The sample taken for sequencing was peripheral blood. The receptor source for this set is a woman aged 18-35 years with acute or convalescent COVID-19.

The rearrangement links TRBV4-3 to TRBJ2-7; tentative D call: TRBD1 (5 bases). V was clipped by 1 base and J by 6 bases, with 13 bases between them. CDR3 length equals 14 residues. Germline V gene data show CDR1 as LGHNA and CDR2 as YSLEER. This CDR3 reads CASSQGQGFREQYF. The CDR3, as DNA: TGCGCCAGCAGCCAAGGGCAGGGCTTCCGCGAGCAGTACTTC.

The chain has TRBV27 and TRBJ2-1; D possibly corresponds to TRBD2 (5 bases). This CDR3 is 14 amino acids long. V was pared by 5 bases and J by 3 bases, with 11 bases between. Germline CDR1 reads MNHEY; CDR2 reads SMNVEV (reference sequence). CDR3 nucleotides: TGTGCCAGCAGTGGCGGGTCAAACTACAATGAGCAGTTCTTC. It codes for CASSGGSNYNEQFF.

V and J are TRBV18 and TRBJ1-1, with D perhaps TRBD1 (6 bases). V was shortened by 3 bases and J by 5 bases, with 10 bases between the two germline ends. The CDR3 has 13 amino acids. Germline-derived CDR1 and CDR2 are KGHSH and LQKENI. The CDR3 DNA sequence: TGTGCCAGCTCACCCCCTGGACAGACTGAAGCTTTCTTT. This encodes CASSPPGQTEAFF.

The rearrangement uses TRBV27 and TRBJ1-5; weak D call: TRBD1 (6 bases). The ends were cut back, 5 bases at V and 0 bases at J, with 11 bases in the middle. From germline, CDR1 is MNHEY and CDR2 SMNVEV (reference sequence). This CDR3 region has 15 residues. The CDR3 reads CASSPDRDSNQPQHF. CDR3 coding DNA: TGTGCCAGCAGTCCGGACAGAGATAGCAATCAGCCCCAGCATTTT.

V gene TRBV18 combines with J gene TRBJ1-2; possibly TRBD1 for D (5 bases). There are 14 residues in the CDR3. The germline V and J ends were trimmed by 0 bases and 6 bases, with 11 bases remaining between them. Germline V gene sequence: CDR1 KGHSH, CDR2 LQKENI. CDR3: CASSPPVREDGYTF. The DNA of the CDR3 is TGTGCCAGCTCACCACCGGTCAGGGAAGATGGCTACACCTTC. The full variable domain, its missing parts supplied by reference TRBV18 and TRBJ1-2, is NAGVMQNPRHLVRRRGQEARLRCSPMKGHSHVYWYRQLPEEGLKFMVYLQKENIIDESGMPKERFSAEFPKEGPSILRIQQVVRGDSAAYFCASSPPVREDGYTFGSGTRLTVV.

The chain uses TRBV4-2 and TRBJ1-1; 7 nucleotides match TRBD1. The junction had 16 bases not matched to a gene; V was cut back by 7 bases and J by 11 bases. CDR1 LGHNA and CDR2 YNFKEQ come from the germline V gene. The length of the CDR3 is 14 residues. The CDR3 loop is CASTSLKTGPRAFF. In nucleotides, the CDR3 is TGTGCCAGCACTTCGCTAAAGACAGGGCCCCGGGCTTTCTTT.

The V call is TRBV3-1 (or the pseudogene TRBV3-2), the J call TRBJ1-3; possibly TRBD1 for D (5 bases). Looked up from germline, CDR1 is LGHDT and CDR2 is YNNKEL (reference sequence). The CDR3 loop spans 14 amino acids. Trimming left V 3 bases short and J 4 bases short, with 10 bases between. The CDR3 nucleotides read TGTGCCAGCAGCCATTTAGGGGCAGGAAACACCATATATTTT. Its protein product is CASSHLGAGNTIYF.

The rearrangement links TRBV29-1 to TRBJ1-2; no clear D. Germline V gives CDR1 SQVTM, CDR2 ANQGSEA. V was pared by 4 bases and J by 4 bases, with 13 bases between. The CDR3 consists of 13 residues. CDR3 loop: CSVGYGGSYGYTF. The CDR3, as DNA: TGCAGCGTTGGATATGGAGGGTCCTATGGCTACACCTTC.

The chain joins TRBV9 to TRBJ1-1; D may be TRBD1 (5 bases). The CDR3 length is 15 residues. The germline gives CDR1 SGDLS, CDR2 YYNGEE. V was trimmed by 0 bases and J by 3 bases, leaving 12 bases between them. The DNA of the CDR3 is TGTGCCAGCAGCGTAGCTTCAGGGTTGGACACTGAAGCTTTCTTT. Amino acid sequence: CASSVASGLDTEAFF.

This rearrangement joins TRBV28 to TRBJ1-2; D not certain. V was clipped by 7 bases and J by 3 bases, with 18 bases between them. Germline assignment: CDR1 MDHEN and CDR2 SYDVKM. The CDR3 consists of 15 residues. The CDR3 loop is CASKADSYRDYGYTF. CDR3 in DNA: TGTGCCAGCAAGGCGGATTCGTACCGGGACTATGGCTACACCTTC.